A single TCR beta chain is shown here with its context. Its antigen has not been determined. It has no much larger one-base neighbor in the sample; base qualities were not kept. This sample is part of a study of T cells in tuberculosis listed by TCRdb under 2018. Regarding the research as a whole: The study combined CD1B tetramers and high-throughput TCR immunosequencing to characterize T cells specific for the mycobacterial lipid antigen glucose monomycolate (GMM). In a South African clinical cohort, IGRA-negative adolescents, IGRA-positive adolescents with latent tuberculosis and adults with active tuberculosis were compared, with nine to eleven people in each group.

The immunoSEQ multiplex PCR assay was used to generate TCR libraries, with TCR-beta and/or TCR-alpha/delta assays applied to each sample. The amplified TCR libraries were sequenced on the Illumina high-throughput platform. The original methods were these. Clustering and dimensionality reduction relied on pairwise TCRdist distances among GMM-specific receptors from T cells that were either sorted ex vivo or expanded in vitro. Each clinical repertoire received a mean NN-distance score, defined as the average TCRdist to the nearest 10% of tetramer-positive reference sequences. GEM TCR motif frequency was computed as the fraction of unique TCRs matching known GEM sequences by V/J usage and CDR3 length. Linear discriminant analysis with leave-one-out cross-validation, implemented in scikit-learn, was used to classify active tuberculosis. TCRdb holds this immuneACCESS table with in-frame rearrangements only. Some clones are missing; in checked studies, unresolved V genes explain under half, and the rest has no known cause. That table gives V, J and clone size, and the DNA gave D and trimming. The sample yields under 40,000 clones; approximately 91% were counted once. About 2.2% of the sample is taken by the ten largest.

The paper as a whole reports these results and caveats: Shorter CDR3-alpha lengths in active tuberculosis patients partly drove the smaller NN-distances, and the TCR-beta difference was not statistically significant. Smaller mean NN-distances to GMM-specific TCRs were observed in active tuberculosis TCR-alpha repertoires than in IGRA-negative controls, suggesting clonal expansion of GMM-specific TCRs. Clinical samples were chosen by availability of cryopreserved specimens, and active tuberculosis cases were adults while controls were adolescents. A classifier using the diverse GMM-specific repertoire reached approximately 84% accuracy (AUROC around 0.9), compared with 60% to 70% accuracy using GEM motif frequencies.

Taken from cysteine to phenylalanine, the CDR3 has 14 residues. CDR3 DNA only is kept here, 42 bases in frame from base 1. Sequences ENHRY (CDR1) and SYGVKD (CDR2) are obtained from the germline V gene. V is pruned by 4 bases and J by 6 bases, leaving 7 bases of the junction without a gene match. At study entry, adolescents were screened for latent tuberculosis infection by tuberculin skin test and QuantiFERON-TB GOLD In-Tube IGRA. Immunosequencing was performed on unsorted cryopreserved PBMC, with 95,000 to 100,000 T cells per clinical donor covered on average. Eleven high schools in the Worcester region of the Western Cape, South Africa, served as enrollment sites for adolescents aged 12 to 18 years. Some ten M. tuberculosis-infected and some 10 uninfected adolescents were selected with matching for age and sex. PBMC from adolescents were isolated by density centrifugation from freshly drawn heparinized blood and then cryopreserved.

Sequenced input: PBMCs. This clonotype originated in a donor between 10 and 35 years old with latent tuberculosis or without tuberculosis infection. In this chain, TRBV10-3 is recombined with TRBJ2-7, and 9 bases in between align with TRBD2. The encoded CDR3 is CAISGAGGLTEQYF. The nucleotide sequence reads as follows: TGTGCCATCAGTGGCGCGGGGGGGTTGACCGAGCAGTACTTC.